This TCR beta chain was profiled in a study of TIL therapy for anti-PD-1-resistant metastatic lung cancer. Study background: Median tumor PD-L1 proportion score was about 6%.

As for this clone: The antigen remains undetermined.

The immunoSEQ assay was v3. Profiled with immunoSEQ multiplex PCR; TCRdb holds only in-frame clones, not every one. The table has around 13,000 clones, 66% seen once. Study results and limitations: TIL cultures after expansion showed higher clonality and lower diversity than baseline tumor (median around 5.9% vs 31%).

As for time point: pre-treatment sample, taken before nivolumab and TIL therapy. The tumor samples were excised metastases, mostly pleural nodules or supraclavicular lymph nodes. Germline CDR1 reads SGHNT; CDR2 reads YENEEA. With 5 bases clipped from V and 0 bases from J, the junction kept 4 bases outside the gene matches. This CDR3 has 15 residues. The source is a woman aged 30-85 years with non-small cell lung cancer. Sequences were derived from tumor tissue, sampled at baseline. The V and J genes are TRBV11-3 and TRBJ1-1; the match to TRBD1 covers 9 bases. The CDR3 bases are TGTGCCAGCAGCCGGGGACAGGGATTGAACACTGAAGCTTTCTTT. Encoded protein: CASSRGQGLNTEAFF.